These 18 T cell receptor beta chains were sequenced from one sample in a study of STAT3 mutations in large granular lymphocyte leukemia. General observations from the study: Every T-LGLL patient had at least one immunodominant TCRbeta clonotype.

What these receptors recognize is not known. TCRdb's copy holds only in-frame clones and misses some; the assay was immunoSEQ multiplex PCR. The profile shows roughly 22,000 clones, roughly 93% of them singletons. The source material was peripheral blood mononuclear cells. The receptors were gathered from a middle-aged man with T-cell large granular lymphocyte leukemia. Some clones in this sample may be carry-over from other donors' samples.

The chain links TRBV5-1 to TRBJ1-4, with TRBD1 matching over 8 bases. This CDR3 spans 15 amino acids. V trimming: 2 bases; J trimming: 5 bases; junction bases outside the gene matches: 5. CDR1 and CDR2 from the germline V gene are SGHRS and YFSETQ. For the CDR3, the DNA is TGCGCCAGCAGCTTACAGGGGGGAGAGAATGAAAAACTGTTTTTT. It codes for CASSLQGGENEKLFF.

The genes are TRBV29-1 and TRBJ2-2; the D gene is possibly TRBD1 (6 bases). Trimming shortened V by 5 bases and J by 6 bases, and 7 bases separated the two germline ends. The germline CDR1 and CDR2 sequences are SQVTM and ANQGSEA. This CDR3 is built from 11 residues. The CDR3, as DNA: TGCAGCGTTCAGGGGTCCGGGGAGCTGTTTTTT. As protein: CSVQGSGELFF.

The rearrangement joins TRBV4-3 to TRBJ1-1; D unresolved. Trimming stripped 0 bases from V and 7 bases from J, with 9 bases between. In germline, CDR1 is LGHNA, CDR2 YSLEER. The CDR3 contains 13 residues. CDR3 loop: CASSQERHLEAFF. The CDR3 nucleotides read TGCGCCAGCAGCCAAGAACGACACCTTGAAGCTTTCTTT.

The chain uses TRBV27 and TRBJ1-1; a possible D gene is TRBD1 (5 bases). This CDR3 contains 15 residues. V lost 5 bases to trimming and J lost 0 bases, with 13 bases between them. Germline CDR1 reads MNHEY; CDR2 reads SMNVEV (reference sequence). The CDR3 sequence is CASSTGRGMNTEAFF. The DNA for the CDR3 is TGTGCCAGCAGTACGGGACGGGGAATGAACACTGAAGCTTTCTTT.

V and J are TRBV6-5 and TRBJ2-1, with D maybe TRBD1 (6 bases). The germline V and J ends were trimmed by 5 bases and 5 bases, with 16 bases remaining between them. The length of the CDR3 is 15 residues. CDR1 is MNHEY and CDR2 is SVGAGI in the germline V gene. In DNA form, the CDR3 reads TGTGCCAGCAGTACTCCCAGGGGAATCGACAATGAGCAGTTCTTC. It is translated as CASSTPRGIDNEQFF.

The chain uses TRBV14 and TRBJ1-2, with 7 nucleotides matching TRBD1. Germline CDR1 SGHDN, CDR2 FVKESK. The CDR3 totals 16 residues. J gave up 4 bases and V 2 bases, and 10 bases lay outside the gene matches. The CDR3 coding sequence is TGTGCCAGCAGCCAAACTCCCCGGACAGGAACCTATGGCTACACCTTC. Protein: CASSQTPRTGTYGYTF.

The CDR3 bases are TGTGCCAGCAGCGAAAGATCGGGACAGGGAGATTCACCCCTCCACTTT. Residues: CASSERSGQGDSPLHF. This chain connects TRBV11-2 to TRBJ1-6; TRBD1 matches 9 bases. CDR3 length: 16 residues. CDR1 SGHAT and CDR2 FQNNGV come from the germline V gene. J was trimmed by 8 bases and V by 5 bases; bases with no gene match: 10.

The V call is TRBV18, the J call TRBJ2-2; possibly TRBD1 for D (5 bases). CDR3 size: 18 residues. V gave up 2 bases and J gave up 0 bases, with 16 bases separating them. Germline V gives CDR1 KGHSH, CDR2 LQKENI. The CDR3 sequence is CASSPVADRTTNTGELFF. In DNA, the CDR3 is TGTGCCAGCTCACCAGTCGCTGACAGAACAACGAACACCGGGGAGCTGTTTTTT.

This chain links TRBV29-1 with TRBJ2-1, with TRBD1 as a possible D gene (6 bases). V was clipped by 3 bases and J by 4 bases, with 16 bases between them. The CDR3 extends over 15 amino acids. Germline V gene data show CDR1 as SQVTM and CDR2 as ANQGSEA. The CDR3 reads CSVDRLGASYNEQFF. CDR3 sequence (DNA): TGCAGCGTTGACCGACTGGGGGCCTCTTACAATGAGCAGTTCTTC.

V is TRBV14 and J is TRBJ2-1; 12 bases are a match to TRBD2. The germline V gene has CDR1 SGHDN and CDR2 FVKESK. This CDR3 is built from 18 residues. The V and J ends lost 4 bases and 6 bases, in that order; junction bases with no gene match: 13. The CDR3 loop reads CASSPRLAGDLSPNEQFF. The CDR3 DNA reads TGTGCCAGCAGCCCCCGACTAGCGGGGGACCTCAGTCCCAATGAGCAGTTCTTC.

In regard to this clone: Other DNA sequences within the sample encode an identical CDR3. The chain uses TRBV30 and TRBJ1-5; D unclear. V gave up 0 bases and J gave up 1 base, with 4 bases separating them. The CDR3 spans 13 residues. CDR1 is GTSNPN, CDR2 SVGIG, per germline (reference sequence). CDR3 nucleotides: TGTGCCTGGAGTGTAGACAGCAATCAGCCCCAGCATTTT. Its translation is CAWSVDSNQPQHF.

The V call is TRBV30, the J call TRBJ2-5; D perhaps matches TRBD2 (6 bases). Trimming stripped 4 bases from V and 5 bases from J, with 20 bases between. This CDR3 is built from 15 residues. Germline V gene sequence: CDR1 GTSNPN, CDR2 SVGIG (reference sequence). CDR3 coding DNA: TGTGCCTGGACTCCTCCCGGAGGGCGACGGGAGACCCAGTACTTC. Its protein is CAWTPPGGRRETQYF. Based on the CDR3 plus reference TRBV30 and TRBJ2-5, the full variable domain is SQTIHQWPATLVQPVGSPLSLECTVEGTSNPNLYWYRQAAGRGLQLLFYSVGIGQISSEVPQNLSASRPQDRQFILSSKKLLLSDSGFYLCAWTPPGGRRETQYFGPGTRLLVL.

The CDR3 here is CASSGTSGVFYEQYF. The CDR3 nucleotides are TGTGCCAGCAGCGGGACTAGCGGGGTCTTCTACGAGCAGTACTTC. This chain connects TRBV6-6 to TRBJ2-7; 13 nucleotides line up with TRBD2. Germline V gene data show CDR1 as MNHNY and CDR2 as SVGAGI (reference sequence). Trimming cost V 6 bases and J 3 bases; bases outside gene matches: 5. The CDR3 has 15 amino acids.

CDR3 in DNA: TGCGCCAGCAGCCCGGACAGGGTTCAAGAGACCCAGTACTTC. Translating gives CASSPDRVQETQYF. The chain joins TRBV4-1 to TRBJ2-5, with 8 bases identical to TRBD1. There are 14 residues in the CDR3. Germline CDR1 reads MGHRA; CDR2 reads YSYEKL. The junction had 3 bases not matched to a gene; V was cut back by 4 bases and J by 2 bases.

The CDR3 nucleotides read TGCAGCGTTTTTGGTCATATCCAAGAGACCCAGTACTTC. Residues: CSVFGHIQETQYF. The chain links TRBV29-1 to TRBJ2-5, with unresolved D. This CDR3 contains 13 residues. Trimming left V 5 bases short and J 1 base short, with 11 bases between. Germline V gene sequence: CDR1 SQVTM, CDR2 ANQGSEA.

The CDR3 here is CASSPPDSGQGDTIYF. In nucleotides, the CDR3 is TGTGCCAGCTCACCACCAGACAGTGGCCAGGGGGACACCATATATTTT. The gene calls are TRBV18 and TRBJ1-3; 7 bases line up with TRBD1. The CDR3 totals 16 residues. From germline, CDR1 is KGHSH and CDR2 LQKENI. Germline trimming cut 0 bases from V and 8 bases from J; bases unmatched to any gene: 10.

V is TRBV18 and J is TRBJ2-5, with D tentatively TRBD2 (5 bases). Trimming removed 0 bases from V and 2 bases from J, with 13 bases in between. Germline V gives CDR1 KGHSH, CDR2 LQKENI. This CDR3 comprises 16 residues. The DNA for the CDR3 is TGTGCCAGCTCACCACCGAAAATACCGGGACAAGAGACCCAGTACTTC. Amino acids: CASSPPKIPGQETQYF.

In this sample, this clone turned up once. The chain links TRBV7-2 to TRBJ2-7; tentatively, D is TRBD2 (6 bases). The CDR3 loop spans 15 amino acids. V shed 5 bases and J shed 6 bases, with 20 bases lying between them. CDR1 is SGHTA and CDR2 is FQGNSA in the germline V gene. The CDR3 spells CASSPPGGPPVEQYF. The CDR3, as DNA: TGTGCCAGCAGCCCCCCCGGGGGTCCCCCTGTCGAGCAGTACTTC.